The TCR beta chain under discussion was sequenced for a study of OX40 agonist ivuxolimab in advanced cancers. This clone occurred once. Trimming cost V 9 bases and J 4 bases; bases outside gene matches: 6. The germline gives CDR1 ENHRY, CDR2 SYGVKD. The CDR3 extends over 13 amino acids. This table comes from immunoSEQ multiplex PCR, and its TCRdb copy is limited to in-frame clones, with some not included. This table has 15,000 to 20,000 clones, roughly 90% appearing once. The chain recombines TRBV10-3 with TRBJ1-5, with 7 bases identical to TRBD1. The sequences come from CD4+ or CD8+ T cells sorted from blood, collected in a trial of the OX40 agonist ivuxolimab. This TCR derives from an adult with an advanced solid tumor such as melanoma, head and neck, liver or kidney cancer. The CDR3 loop is CAIRGTENQPQHF. DNA for the CDR3: TGTGCCATTCGCGGGACAGAGAATCAGCCCCAGCATTTT.